This T cell receptor (beta chain) was profiled in a study of T-cell reconstitution after alpha-beta-depleted transplantation in children. This clonotype was observed a few times. Its matching antigen is unknown. Construction of the TCRbeta library involved unique molecular identifiers. MiXCR, applied by TCRdb to the PCR reads, yields one record per CDR3 protein. The sample holds more than 100,000 distinct CDR3 sequences, roughly 24% seen once. Study-wide points: Reportedly, only several hundred clones from non-depleted graft cells drove alpha-beta T-cell counts at about two months. One year after transplant, T-cell counts and diversity came mostly from newly produced T cells.

V lost 8 bases and J 4 bases, leaving 24 bases between the germline ends. There are 16 residues in the CDR3. From germline, CDR1 is ENHRY and CDR2 SYGVKD. The sample in question was PBMCs, mostly from graft donor cells, obtained 180 days after TCRalphabeta/CD19-depleted stem cell transplant. This sequence joins TRBV10-3 and TRBJ2-7, with D perhaps given as TRBD1 or TRBD2 (5 bases each). The sequence was obtained from a male patient under 10 years old who had a stem cell transplant for chronic granulomatous disease, so the T cells may come from the graft donor. In nucleotides, the CDR3 is TGTGCCATCGGATCTACCGGGACCGAGACGGGATACGAGCAGTACTTC. It codes for CAIGSTGTETGYEQYF.